The source of this T cell receptor beta chain is a study of CD8+ T cells in alopecia areata. Across the whole study: Treated patients were given 5 to 10 mg oral tofacitinib twice daily. Severity was scored as percentage of affected scalp area in treated patients.

Worth noting for this clone: What it binds is not known.

After isolation, RNA underwent reverse transcription to generate cDNA as the sequencing template. The assay was immunoSEQ multiplex PCR, and TCRdb's table has in-frame clones only and misses some. The sample records about 4,600 clones, around 60% being singletons. The study, taken as a whole, reports: A large proportion of expanded lesional clones were detected persisting in scalp and blood during tofacitinib.

The treatment denotes: oral pan-JAK inhibitor, 5-10 mg twice daily. Alopecia areata patients provided lesional scalp punch biopsies and peripheral blood, both collected for the study. The sample consisted of skin, taken at week 4, from a patient treated with tofacitinib. This TCR derives from a human donor with alopecia areata.

CDR3 sequence: CASSLVGRGHLREQYF. CDR3 DNA: TGTGCCAGCAGCTTAGTCGGCAGGGGACACCTACGAGAGCAGTACTTC. This chain uses TRBV7-6 with TRBJ2-7, with a weak D call TRBD1 (6 bases). V lost 1 base to trimming and J lost 7 bases, with 20 bases between them. The CDR3 is 16 amino acids. Germline assignment: CDR1 SGHVS and CDR2 FNYEAQ. The variable domain in full, with the rest retrieved from reference TRBV7-6 and TRBJ2-7, is GAGVSQSPRYKVTKRGQDVALRCDPISGHVSLYWYRQALGQGPEFLTYFNYEAQQDKSGLPNDRFSAERPEGSISTLTIQRTEQRDSAMYRCASSLVGRGHLREQYFGPGTRLTVT.